A selection of T cell receptor beta chains follows, all from one sample in a study of T cell responses to AZD1222 COVID-19 vaccine. The method was immunoSEQ multiplex PCR; TCRdb's version includes in-frame clones alone and lacks a portion of them. The sample contains over 85,000 clones, about 85% of which appear only once. Material: peripheral blood, obtained on day 0 of AZD1222 vaccination. The receptors originated from an adult in good health. Both conserved end residues are part of each CDR3. The D gene is left open where the match is weak. Where a row states a size, it is once, few, many or the class of an expanded clone; other rows omit it.

clone_size	d_call	v_call	j_call	cdr3_nt	cdr3_aa
NA	NA	TRBV30	TRBJ2-7	TGTGCCTGGAGCAGACATGCGCAGAGCGAGCAGTACTTC	CAWSRHAQSEQYF
NA	TRBD1	TRBV19	TRBJ2-1	TGTGCCAGTACCACTCCGGCAGGGGGCATCGATGAGCAGTTCTTC	CASTTPAGGIDEQFF
NA	NA	TRBV7-2	TRBJ2-7	TGTGCCAGCAGCTTAATGGCTTCCTACGAGCAGTACTTC	CASSLMASYEQYF
many	NA	TRBV30	TRBJ1-5	TGTGCCTGGACCTTCCGGGACGGATATAGCAATCAGCCCCAGCATTTT	CAWTFRDGYSNQPQHF
NA	NA	TRBV30	TRBJ1-1	TGTGCCGGGACGAGACTCAACACTGAAGCTTTCTTT	CAGTRLNTEAFF
NA	TRBD1	TRBV6-1	TRBJ1-2	TGTGCCAGCAGTGTTGACAGGGTAGGAGCTTCTTATGGCTACACCTTC	CASSVDRVGASYGYTF
NA	TRBD1	TRBV15	TRBJ2-2	TGTGCCACCAGCTCACGAGGTCCGGGACAGGGGGCGCGGGACACCGGGGAGCTGTTTTTT	CATSSRGPGQGARDTGELFF
NA	TRBD1	TRBV29-1	TRBJ2-1	TGCAGCATCAGACAGGGTCATGAGCAGTTCTTC	CSIRQGHEQFF
NA	TRBD1	TRBV6-5	TRBJ2-6	TGTGCCAGCAGTCTTACAGGGGTGGGGGCCAACGTCCTGACTTTC	CASSLTGVGANVLTF
NA	TRBD1	TRBV19	TRBJ1-2	TGTGCCAGTAGTCTCGGGCAGGGGGCTATGTATGGCTACACCTTC	CASSLGQGAMYGYTF
NA	NA	TRBV6-6	TRBJ1-1	TGTGCCAGCAGTTACTCGACAGCCTACACTGAAGCTTTCTTT	CASSYSTAYTEAFF
NA	TRBD1	TRBV6-5	TRBJ1-5	TGTGCCAGCAGCGGACAGGGAGGTCAGCCCCAGCATTTT	CASSGQGGQPQHF
NA	NA	TRBV15	TRBJ2-1	TGTGCCACCAGCAGAGCCCCGGGAGAGGTCAATGAGCAGTTCTTC	CATSRAPGEVNEQFF
once	NA	TRBV7-9	TRBJ2-3	TGTGCCAGCAGCACCACAGATACGCAGTATTTT	CASSTTDTQYF
NA	TRBD1	TRBV5-4	TRBJ2-7	TGTGCCAGCAGCACGGACAGGGGTTACGAGCAGTACTTC	CASSTDRGYEQYF
NA	NA	TRBV27	TRBJ2-1	TGTGCCAGCAGTTTATCGCTAACTTACTCCTACAATGAGCAGTTCTTC	CASSLSLTYSYNEQFF
NA	TRBD2	TRBV27	TRBJ2-7	TGTGCCAGCAGAAGAGCGGGAGGGTCCTACGAGCAGTACTTC	CASRRAGGSYEQYF
NA	TRBD2	TRBV13	TRBJ2-7	TGTGCCAGCACCCCAGGGAGGGGTTTGGAGCAGTACTTC	CASTPGRGLEQYF
NA	TRBD1	TRBV27	TRBJ1-1	TGTGCCAGCACCCCCGGGACAGGGGCTGGCACATACACTGAAGCTTTCTTT	CASTPGTGAGTYTEAFF
once	NA	TRBV5-8	TRBJ2-7	TGTGCCAGCAGCTTAACTAGCGAGCAGTACTTC	CASSLTSEQYF
NA	NA	TRBV25-1	TRBJ2-5	TGTGCCAGCAGTGAATATACACCGCGGGGAACCCAGTACTTC	CASSEYTPRGTQYF
NA	NA	TRBV18	TRBJ1-1	TGTGCCAGCTCACCAAGGCGGGGCACTGAAGCTTTCTTT	CASSPRRGTEAFF
NA	NA	TRBV14	TRBJ2-5	TGTGCCAGCAGACGCAGGGCGCAAGAGACCCAGTACTTC	CASRRRAQETQYF
NA	NA	TRBV7-8	TRBJ2-1	TGTGCCAGCAGCTTAGGCCTCCTAGCGACTACGGACAATGAGCAGTTCTTC	CASSLGLLATTDNEQFF
NA	NA	TRBV6-4	TRBJ1-1	TGTGCCAGCAGTGTTGAAGGGGGCACTGAAGCTTTCTTT	CASSVEGGTEAFF
NA	NA	TRBV18	TRBJ1-1	TGTGCCAGCTCGGCGGACAAGAACACTGAAGCTTTCTTT	CASSADKNTEAFF
NA	TRBD2	TRBV5-4	TRBJ2-3	TGTGCCAGCAGATCCGGGGGGGCGACAGATACGCAGTATTTT	CASRSGGATDTQYF
NA	TRBD1	TRBV18	TRBJ1-2	TGTGCCAGCTCACCGGGACAGAACTATGGCTACACCTTC	CASSPGQNYGYTF
NA	NA	TRBV7-9	TRBJ2-7	TGTGCCAGCAGCGTACAGGGACCCACCTACGAGCAGTACTTC	CASSVQGPTYEQYF
NA	NA	TRBV25-1	TRBJ2-7	TGTGCCAGCAAAGGAGCTAGTAGGTACGAGCAGTACTTC	CASKGASRYEQYF
NA	NA	TRBV2	TRBJ2-7	TGTGCCACACAAGACCTCGCCATCACCTACGAGCAGTACTTC	CATQDLAITYEQYF
few	NA	TRBV5-1	TRBJ2-7	TGCGCCAGCACCCGGGGAGGTGAGGGGGCACAAGAGCAGTACTTC	CASTRGGEGAQEQYF
few	TRBD1	TRBV7-9	TRBJ1-2	TGTGCCAGCAGGAGGGCCGCGGACAGGAGCTATGGCTACACCTTC	CASRRAADRSYGYTF
NA	NA	TRBV11-2	TRBJ1-5	TGTGCCAGCACCCCCGGTGTCGATCAGCCCCAGCATTTT	CASTPGVDQPQHF
NA	TRBD2	TRBV28	TRBJ2-7	TGTGCCAGCAGTCCACCGGGGGGGGTCTACGAGCAGTACTTC	CASSPPGGVYEQYF
NA	TRBD1	TRBV3-1/TRBV3-2	TRBJ1-1	TGTGCCAGCAGCCAAGAAGTTGGACAGGGGGCTTTCTTT	CASSQEVGQGAFF
NA	TRBD1	TRBV6-5	TRBJ2-7	TGTGCCAGCAGAGTGGACAGGGGCACCACCTACGAGCAGTACTTC	CASRVDRGTTYEQYF
NA	TRBD1	TRBV28	TRBJ1-6	TGTGCCAGCAGTTCCGGGACAGGGAATTCACCCCTCCACTTT	CASSSGTGNSPLHF
NA	TRBD1	TRBV18	TRBJ1-2	TGTGCCAGCTCACCTCAGGGACAGGGCTATGGCTACACCTTC	CASSPQGQGYGYTF
NA	TRBD1	TRBV15	TRBJ1-1	TGTGCCACCAGCAGAGTCCAGGGGGCTGACACTGAAGCTTTCTTT	CATSRVQGADTEAFF
NA	TRBD1	TRBV5-5	TRBJ1-4	TGTGCCAGCAGCTTGGAATGGGGACAGGGTTTTGCAACTAATGAAAAACTGTTTTTT	CASSLEWGQGFATNEKLFF
NA	NA	TRBV27	TRBJ1-1	TGTGCCAGCGGTTTTGCAGACCCAGCTTTCTTT	CASGFADPAFF
NA	NA	TRBV25-1	TRBJ1-3	TGTGCCAGCAGTGGGGGTGTCGGAAACACCATATATTTT	CASSGGVGNTIYF
NA	NA	TRBV12-3/TRBV12-4	TRBJ1-1	TGTGCCAGCACCCCGGGTGGTGAAGCTTTCTTT	CASTPGGEAFF
NA	TRBD2	TRBV2	TRBJ2-1	TGTGCCAGCGGACTAGACTTCAATGAGCAGTTCTTC	CASGLDFNEQFF
NA	NA	TRBV14	TRBJ1-1	TGTGCCACCTCAGCCTTGGGGGGCACTGAAGCTTTCTTT	CATSALGGTEAFF
NA	NA	TRBV5-1	TRBJ1-2	TGCGCCAGCAGCCCCGGACACCGATCTAACTATGGCTACACCTTC	CASSPGHRSNYGYTF
NA	TRBD1	TRBV27	TRBJ1-5	TGTGCCAGCAGTCCCAGGACAGGGAGCCAGCCCCAGCATTTT	CASSPRTGSQPQHF
NA	NA	TRBV19	TRBJ2-7	TGTGCCAGTAGTATTCGGACAGCCTCCTACGAGCAGTACTTC	CASSIRTASYEQYF
NA	TRBD1	TRBV6-5	TRBJ1-2	TGTGCCAGCAAAGACCGGGACAGGGCGTTGGGCTACACCTTC	CASKDRDRALGYTF
once	NA	TRBV4-1	TRBJ1-4	TGCGCCAGCAGCCAAGTTTGGGTGAAGGGGACAACTAATGAAAAACTGTTTTTT	CASSQVWVKGTTNEKLFF
NA	NA	TRBV10-2	TRBJ2-1	TGCGCCAGCAGGAGACAGAGCTCCTACAATGAGCAGTTCTTC	CASRRQSSYNEQFF
NA	TRBD1	TRBV25-1	TRBJ2-2	TGTGCCAGCCAAAGACAGGGTGGGACCGGGGAGCTGTTTTTT	CASQRQGGTGELFF
NA	TRBD1	TRBV11-2	TRBJ1-2	TGTGCCAGCAGCTCAATTGACAGGGGAGGCTATGGCTACACCTTC	CASSSIDRGGYGYTF
few	NA	TRBV5-1	TRBJ1-2	TGCGCCAGCAGCTTCCTGGACCCTAACTATGGCTACACCTTC	CASSFLDPNYGYTF